This TCR beta chain was documented in a study of blood T cell repertoires in COVID-19. The overall study: Samples representing acute and convalescent COVID-19 were sourced from the United States, Italy and Spain. The cDNA or gDNA used as material had been derived from T cells, B-cell-depleted T cells, or PBMCs.

Original processing notes: How many nucleated cells were present was estimated from reference gene primer amplification. Profiling relied on immunoSEQ multiplex PCR, and the TCRdb table lists in-frame clones only, not all of them. V and J calls and clone size follow that table, whereas D and trimming were derived from the DNA. Seen here are roughly 140,000 clones, 75% to 85% observed once, and the top ten hold 5.5% to 8%. The length of the CDR3 is 14 residues. The germline V gene encodes CDR1 MGHDK and CDR2 SYGVNS. The V end was cut by 2 bases, the J end by 5 bases, with 10 bases between. This clone was recorded only once.

V usage is TRBV25-1 and J usage is TRBJ1-3, with D perhaps matching TRBD1 (6 bases). The specimen was peripheral blood. This sequence was found in a woman in her forties or fifties in a cohort sampled during active or convalescent COVID-19. Here the CDR3 reads CASSEPRGRNTIYF. The DNA for the CDR3 is TGTGCCAGCAGTGAACCCAGGGGCCGAAACACCATATATTTT.